Presented here are 21 T cell receptor beta chains from one specimen sequenced in a study of OX40 agonist ivuxolimab in advanced cancers. The assay was immunoSEQ multiplex PCR, and TCRdb's table has in-frame clones only and misses some. The sample consists of tens of thousands of clones, roughly 86% of them appearing once. This specimen was CD4+ or CD8+ T cells sorted from blood, taken in a trial of the OX40 agonist ivuxolimab. Receptors were obtained from an adult with an advanced solid tumor such as melanoma, head and neck, liver or kidney cancer.

The rearrangement uses TRBV6-5 and TRBJ2-7, with D tentatively TRBD1 (6 bases). The CDR3 has 15 residues. Per the germline V gene, CDR1 is MNHEY and CDR2 is SVGAGI. Trimming took off 0 bases at V and 2 bases at J, with 11 bases between the two ends. The CDR3 is CASSYSKGGAYEQYF. The DNA of the CDR3 is TGTGCCAGCAGTTACTCGAAAGGGGGTGCCTACGAGCAGTACTTC.

The chain carries TRBV5-8 and TRBJ1-1; tentatively, D is TRBD1 (6 bases). The CDR3 spans 15 residues. Germline CDR1 is SGHTS and CDR2 is YDEGEE. V was shortened by 2 bases and J by 1 base, with 12 bases between the two germline ends. The CDR3 is CASSFIGTRNTEAFF. Written as DNA, the CDR3 is TGTGCCAGCAGCTTTATTGGGACACGGAACACTGAAGCTTTCTTT.

This clone was picked up one time. The V gene is TRBV19, the J gene TRBJ2-7; 7 positions match TRBD2. The CDR3 sequence is 15 residues long. V lost 1 base to trimming and J lost 3 bases; unmatched junction nucleotides: 6. CDR1 and CDR2 (germline): LNHDA, SQIVND (reference sequence). The CDR3 sequence: CASSIGGGGFYEQYF. The CDR3 bases are TGTGCCAGTAGTATAGGTGGGGGAGGGTTCTACGAGCAGTACTTC.

As to this clone: Germline is not matched at one junction end, which may reflect a read error. V is TRBV5-1 and J is TRBJ1-1; D not certain. The germline CDR1 and CDR2 sequences are SGHRS and YFSETQ. CDR3 length: 12 residues. The CDR3 protein is CASSFDRAEAFF. Here the CDR3 DNA reads TGTGCCAGCAGCTTCGACCGAGCTGAAGCTTTCTTT.

This chain connects TRBV7-9 to TRBJ1-2; D not certain. The V end lost 1 base, the J end lost 4 bases, and 16 bases lay between the germline ends. Germline V gene data show CDR1 as SEHNR and CDR2 as FQNEAQ (reference sequence). The CDR3 loop spans 16 amino acids. CDR3 region: CASSLVSGNSLYGYTF. CDR3 coding DNA: TGTGCCAGCAGCTTAGTTTCCGGGAACTCCCTCTATGGCTACACCTTC.

This clone was counted between two and nine times. The chain joins TRBV7-9 to TRBJ2-7; the match to TRBD1 covers 7 bases. Per germline, CDR1 SEHNR and CDR2 FQNEAQ (reference sequence). V was clipped by 5 bases and J by 0 bases; unmatched bases: 1. CDR3 length equals 13 residues. The CDR3 sequence is CASSRQGSYEQYF. DNA of the CDR3: TGTGCCAGCAGCAGACAGGGCTCCTACGAGCAGTACTTC.

The V and J genes are TRBV7-2 and TRBJ1-2; 7 bases are shared with TRBD1. Germline-derived CDR1 and CDR2 are SGHTA and FQGNSA. The junction had 7 bases not matched to a gene; V was cut back by 5 bases and J by 4 bases. There are 14 residues in the CDR3. The CDR3 DNA sequence: TGTGCCAGCAGCACGGACAGGACCGCCTATGGCTACACCTTC. It encodes CASSTDRTAYGYTF. The whole variable domain, filled in from reference TRBV7-2 and TRBJ1-2, reads GAGVSQSPSNKVTEKGKDVELRCDPISGHTALYWYRQSLGQGLEFLIYFQGNSAPDKSGLPSDRFSAERTGGSVSTLTIQRTQQEDSAVYLCASSTDRTAYGYTFGSGTRLTVV.

The chain carries TRBV7-8 and TRBJ2-2, with D tentatively TRBD1 (7 bases). This CDR3 region has 17 residues. The V gene's germline CDR1 is SGHVS and CDR2 FQNEAQ. Trimming left V 1 base short and J 6 bases short, with 18 bases between. The CDR3: CASSLDALDRDSGELFF. As DNA, the CDR3 is TGTGCCAGCAGCTTAGACGCCCTTGACAGGGACTCCGGGGAGCTGTTTTTT.

The table lists this clone with a count of one. The chain is built from TRBV5-1 and TRBJ1-4; possibly TRBD1 for D (5 bases). CDR3 length: 15 residues. Germline lookup yields CDR1 SGHRS and CDR2 YFSETQ. V shed 4 bases and J shed 7 bases, with 17 bases lying between them. The CDR3 DNA reads as TGCGCCAGCAGCCCGGCCCCTGGCAGGGCTGAAAAACTGTTTTTT. Encoded protein: CASSPAPGRAEKLFF.

This chain connects TRBV11-3 to TRBJ1-6, with no clear D. The CDR3 has 15 amino acids. Trimming left V 1 base short and J 5 bases short, with 9 bases between. Germline V CDR1 and CDR2: SGHNT, YENEEA. The CDR3 DNA reads as TGTGCCAGCAGCTTAGTGGGCAGGAATAATTCACCCCTCCACTTT. Amino acids: CASSLVGRNNSPLHF.

The chain has TRBV7-2 and TRBJ1-2; 9 nucleotides agree with TRBD1. J gave up 8 bases and V 1 base, and 5 bases lay outside the gene matches. This CDR3 is 14 amino acids long. Per germline, CDR1 SGHTA and CDR2 FQGNSA. CDR3 DNA sequence: TGTGCCAGCAGCTTAGACAGGGGGCGGGAAGGCTACACCTTC. It specifies CASSLDRGREGYTF.

On this clone: A read error may account for a junction end that differs from germline. The chain combines TRBV7-7 with TRBJ1-4; D may be TRBD1 (5 bases). This CDR3 has 13 amino acids. Germline V gives CDR1 SSHAT, CDR2 FNYEAQ (reference sequence). CDR3 nucleotide sequence: TGTGCTAGCAGCTCGGGGCCTAATGAAAAACTGTTTTTT. Its protein product is CASSSGPNEKLFF. Full variable domain (missing parts from reference TRBV7-7 and TRBJ1-4): GAGVSQSPRYKVTKRGQDVTLRCDPISSHATLYWYQQALGQGPEFLTYFNYEAQPDKSGLPSDRFSAERPEGSISTLTIQRTEQRDSAMYRCASSSGPNEKLFFGSGTQLSVL.

The CDR3: CASSPVFRGGLWEQYF. Here the CDR3 DNA reads TGTGCCAGTAGTCCCGTATTTCGCGGGGGATTGTGGGAGCAGTACTTC. This rearrangement joins TRBV19 to TRBJ2-5, with 7 bases aligning to TRBD2. The V segment lost 5 bases and the J segment 11 bases; nucleotides outside the gene matches: 20. The CDR3 has 16 amino acids. Germline CDR1 LNHDA, CDR2 SQIVND (reference sequence).

The CDR3 region is CASSLAGGGNTEAFF. The DNA for the CDR3 is TGCGCCAGCAGCTTGGCCGGGGGAGGGAACACTGAAGCTTTCTTT. This chain uses TRBV5-1 with TRBJ1-1; a possible D gene is TRBD1 (5 bases). CDR3 length equals 15 residues. Trimming took 0 bases from V and 1 from J, leaving 10 bases between them. CDR1 and CDR2 from the germline V gene are SGHRS and YFSETQ.

This clone is labeled as medium-sized. The chain uses TRBV5-1 and TRBJ1-1; maybe TRBD1 (6 bases). Germline loops: CDR1 SGHRS, CDR2 YFSETQ. V was cut by 3 bases and J by 2 bases, with 14 bases left in between. The CDR3 loop spans 15 amino acids. CDR3 in DNA: TGCGCCAGCAGCTCGAATCCAGGGGAAAACACTGAAGCTTTCTTT. Its protein product is CASSSNPGENTEAFF. Supplemented by reference TRBV5-1 and TRBJ1-1, the full variable domain reads KAGVTQTPRYLIKTRGQQVTLSCSPISGHRSVSWYQQTPGQGLQFLFEYFSETQRNKGNFPGRFSGRQFSNSRSEMNVSTLELGDSALYLCASSSNPGENTEAFFGQGTRLTVV.

The chain links TRBV2 to TRBJ1-4; possibly TRBD1 for D (6 bases). The CDR3 is 14 amino acids. Deletions cut 6 bases from V and 9 bases from J, with 17 bases between. Germline-derived CDR1 and CDR2 are SNHLY and FYNNEI. CDR3 sequence: CASREGDQGKKLFF. The CDR3 nucleotides read TGTGCCAGCAGAGAGGGGGACCAAGGGAAAAAACTGTTTTTT.

The chain is built from TRBV9 and TRBJ2-1; D is perhaps TRBD2 (6 bases). Looked up from germline, CDR1 is SGDLS and CDR2 is YYNGEE. CDR3 length: 17 amino acids. Trimming removed 4 bases at V and 4 bases at J, with 21 bases between. CDR3 bases: TGTGCCAGCAGCCCTGTTGGGGGGTCCCCGACTTACAATGAGCAGTTCTTC. This sequence encodes CASSPVGGSPTYNEQFF.

The chain carries TRBV18 and TRBJ2-3; 7 bases are a match to TRBD1. Germline CDR1 is KGHSH and CDR2 is LQKENI. The CDR3 has 15 amino acids. The V gene end was trimmed by 5 bases and the J gene end by 2 bases; junction bases not matched to a gene: 7. The CDR3 DNA sequence: TGTGCCAGCTCATCCCGGGACAGCAACACAGATACGCAGTATTTT. Its translation: CASSSRDSNTDTQYF.

J is TRBJ2-2 and V is TRBV6-6; 8 bases fit TRBD1. The CDR3 is 15 residues long. V lost 6 bases and J lost 3; bases outside the gene matches: 6. Germline V CDR1 and CDR2: MNHNY, SVGAGI (reference sequence). The CDR3 nucleotides read TGTGCCAGCAGCCCGACAGGGGAAGACACCGGGGAGCTGTTTTTT. It specifies CASSPTGEDTGELFF.

The rearrangement uses TRBV2 and TRBJ2-1; the D gene is possibly TRBD2 (5 bases). Trimming cost V 11 bases and J 2 bases, with 13 bases left between them. The CDR3 runs 13 residues. Germline V gene sequence: CDR1 SNHLY, CDR2 FYNNEI. The CDR3 DNA reads as TGTGCCGGACGCCTTAGCGCCTACAATGAGCAGTTCTTC. Protein product: CAGRLSAYNEQFF.

The CDR3 DNA reads as TGTGCCAGCAGTGAATTGGGGGGTACTGAAGCTTTCTTT. It specifies CASSELGGTEAFF. This chain connects TRBV2 to TRBJ1-1; the D gene is possibly TRBD1 (5 bases). The V end was cut by 2 bases, the J end by 5 bases, with 9 bases between. This CDR3 has 13 residues. Germline V gene lookup returns CDR1 SNHLY and CDR2 FYNNEI.